The clone carrying this T cell receptor (beta chain) has just a few counts. Its antigen is undetermined. The source of the sample is a study of CD8+CD57+ T cells in acquired aplastic anemia. In the study overall: On average, sorted CD4+ and CD8+ cells gave approximately 3 ug of DNA. CD4+ cells from healthy donors averaged approximately 9.8 million reads. Overall study findings and caveats: CD8+ Simpson's diversity did not differ significantly between patients and controls. Patients and controls had in common 25 to 30 CD8+ CDR3 sequences.

TCR beta VDJ and CDR3 profiles were obtained from a genomic DNA template. MiXCR, run by TCRdb on the reads, gives a single entry per CDR3 protein. This repertoire shows fewer than 200,000 distinct CDR3 sequences, about three fifths found once; its top ten account for 45%. The specimen was sorted CD4+, CD8+, or CD8+CD57+ T cells (not recorded which) from PBMCs. The TCR was taken from a human donor in good health.

The CDR3 spells CAISEEGSNYGYTF. The DNA of the CDR3 is TGTGCCATCAGTGAGGAGGGGTCTAACTATGGCTACACCTTC. This chain connects TRBV10-3 to TRBJ1-2, with D possibly TRBD1 on 5 matching bases. Deletions cut 2 bases from V and 0 bases from J, with 7 bases between. Per germline, CDR1 ENHRY and CDR2 SYGVKD. The length of the CDR3 is 14 residues.